The rows below give T cell receptor beta chains drawn from one sample of a study of breast tumors, draining lymph nodes, adjacent tissues. One entry per CDR3 protein, called by TCRdb with MiXCR from the multiplex PCR reads. The table lists 150,000 to 200,000 distinct CDR3 sequences, approximately 33% of them singletons. Sequenced: axillary lymph node tissue. All receptors come from a female donor with breast cancer. Some clones in this sample may be carry-over from other donors' samples. The CDR3 runs from the conserved cysteine through the conserved F or W. The D gene is left open where the match is weak. Not all rows give a size; the values are once, few, many and, for expanded clones, a class.

cdr3_nt cdr3_aa j_call d_call clone_size v_call
TGTGCCAGCAGCCGGGGACGGGCAACTAATGAAAAACTGTTTTTT CASSRGRATNEKLFF TRBJ1-4 - many TRBV3-1
TGCAGTGCTAGAGATCCCACTCGGAACACCATATATTTT CSARDPTRNTIYF TRBJ1-3 - many TRBV20-1
TGCGCCAGCGGGGGGGGGGGAGCGGGAGAGGGGGAGCAGTACTTC CASGGGGAGEGEQYF TRBJ2-7 TRBD2 - TRBV7-2
TGTGCCAGCATCGGGGACACCACCTCTGGAAACACCATATATTTT CASIGDTTSGNTIYF TRBJ1-3 - many TRBV7-2
TGTGCCAGCAGGCGGACAGGCGGGAACACCGGGGAGCTGTTTTTT CASRRTGGNTGELFF TRBJ2-2 TRBD1 few TRBV6-5
TGTGCCAGCAATCACGGTTCGAGCTCCTACGAGCAGTACTTC CASNHGSSSYEQYF TRBJ2-7 - many TRBV6-1
TGTGCCAGCAGCGACGGGTATGTTGGTAATTCACCCCTCCACTTT CASSDGYVGNSPLHF TRBJ1-6 - many TRBV6-2/TRBV6-3
TGTGCCAGCAGCCGGGGACTAACTCTATGGTATGGCTACACCTTC CASSRGLTLWYGYTF TRBJ1-2 - few TRBV6-1
TGCAGTGCTGGTTATCCGCGCGGGAGGAGCACAGATACGCGGTATTTT CSAGYPRGRSTDTRYF TRBJ2-3 TRBD2 - TRBV20-1
TGTGCCAGCAGCCCCCGGGGCAGGGCGCGCACGGGGATATACAATGAGCAGTTCTTC CASSPRGRARTGIYNEQFF TRBJ2-1 - - TRBV11-3
TGTGCCAGCAGTCCCCCGGCAACAGGGGGATTACAGGAGAACACCATATATTTT CASSPPATGGLQENTIYF TRBJ1-3 TRBD1 - TRBV12-3/TRBV12-4
TGCGCCAGTTCCCCCAACAGGGTCGAAGCTTTCTTT CASSPNRVEAFF TRBJ1-1 - - TRBV10-1
TGTGCCAGCAGTCCGAGGACAGGGCTTGAGTTCTTC CASSPRTGLEFF TRBJ2-1 TRBD1 many TRBV6-5
TGTGCCAGCAGCGGGTACGGGAGGACAGATACGCAGTATTTT CASSGYGRTDTQYF TRBJ2-3 TRBD2 - TRBV2
TGTGCCAGCAGTGAAAGGAGGGGACAACGTGAAAAACTGTTTTTT CASSERRGQREKLFF TRBJ1-4 - once TRBV2
TGTGCCAGCAGCTTTAGCGGGGGAGCCTACAATGAGCAGTATTTT CASSFSGGAYNEQYF TRBJ2-3 TRBD2 - TRBV7-8
TGTGCCAGCTCACTGGGGACAGGGCTGCAGGGCTACACCTTC CASSLGTGLQGYTF TRBJ1-2 TRBD1 many TRBV18
TGTGCCAGCAGCACCACGACAGGGGCGCGCGGCTACACCTTC CASSTTTGARGYTF TRBJ1-2 TRBD1 many TRBV7-9
TGTGCCAGCACCGGAGCCACCAAAGGGACCCAGTACTTC CASTGATKGTQYF TRBJ2-5 - medium-sized TRBV2